The 10 T cell receptor beta chains below were found in one sample sequenced in a study of blood T cell repertoires in COVID-19. TCRdb's table, derived via immunoSEQ multiplex PCR, lists solely in-frame clones and lacks some. The table lists fewer than 250,000 clones, about four fifths of them singletons. Sequenced input: PBMCs or T cells enriched from blood (not recorded which). The receptors were gathered from a woman in her 30s who had recovered from COVID-19.

The count of this clone is one. The chain links TRBV11-2 to TRBJ1-5; the match to TRBD1 covers 9 bases. Germline V gives CDR1 SGHAT, CDR2 FQNNGV. V dropped 5 bases and J dropped 4; count of bases not matched to a gene: 3. The CDR3 has 14 residues. The CDR3 here is CASSRDRANQPQHF. In nucleotides, the CDR3 is TGTGCCAGCAGCCGGGACAGGGCAAATCAGCCCCAGCATTTT.

V usage is TRBV23-1 and J usage is TRBJ2-7; D is uncertain. TRBV23-1 is an ORF for which the function is uncertain. V shed 2 bases and J shed 2 bases, with 13 bases lying between them. The CDR3 spans 15 residues. The CDR3 DNA reads TGCGCCAGCAGTCAAGAGGTAAGTCTGACCTACGAGCAGTACGTC. Residues: CASSQEVSLTYEQYV.

The J gene is TRBJ2-5, the V gene TRBV29-1; TRBD1 matches at 11 bases. The length of the CDR3 is 12 residues. Germline assignment: CDR1 SQVTM and CDR2 ANQGSEA. The ends lost 6 bases at V and 5 bases at J; junction bases unmatched: 2. CDR3 in DNA: TGCAGCGTGGACAGGGGGCCGGAGACCCAGTACTTC. Protein sequence: CSVDRGPETQYF.

The sample holds one count of this clone. The rearrangement links TRBV7-9 to TRBJ1-2, with a tentative D call TRBD1 (6 bases). The CDR3 contains 12 residues. Trimming took off 3 bases at V and 8 bases at J, with 10 bases between the two ends. CDR1 SEHNR and CDR2 FQNEAQ come from the germline V gene (reference sequence). The CDR3 DNA sequence: TGTGCCAGCAGCTTTAACAGGGCGGGCTACACCTTC. Its translation: CASSFNRAGYTF.

About this clone itself: The junction departs from germline at one end; a sequencing error may be responsible. This chain uses TRBV19 with TRBJ1-3, with 12 bases fitting TRBD1. This CDR3 spans 17 amino acids. Looked up from germline, CDR1 is LNHDA and CDR2 is SQIVND (reference sequence). CDR3 DNA: TGTGCCAGTAATCCTCCGGGACAGGGGGCGCGTGGAAACATCATATATTTT. The encoded protein is CASNPPGQGARGNIIYF.

The chain joins TRBV4-1 to TRBJ1-4, with D perhaps matching TRBD1 (6 bases). The CDR3 spans 13 residues. Looked up from germline, CDR1 is MGHRA and CDR2 is YSYEKL. The V end was cut by 4 bases, the J end by 8 bases, with 11 bases between. CDR3 sequence reads: CASSLLGTEKLFF. The CDR3, as DNA: TGCGCCAGCAGCCTCCTAGGGACAGAAAAACTGTTTTTT.

The rearrangement joins TRBV6-5 to TRBJ1-2; 9 bases map to TRBD1. The germline V gene encodes CDR1 MNHEY and CDR2 SVGAGI. The trim removed 6 bases at V and 7 bases at J, leaving 9 bases unmatched. The length of the CDR3 is 14 residues. CDR3 amino acids: CASRQQGARLGYTF. The CDR3 DNA follows: TGTGCCAGCAGACAACAGGGGGCTCGGCTTGGCTACACCTTC.

The V call is TRBV7-8, the J call TRBJ2-7; weak D call: TRBD2 (7 bases). Germline values: CDR1 SGHVS, CDR2 FQNEAQ. The CDR3 sequence is 16 residues long. Trimming took 0 bases from V and 2 from J, leaving 14 bases between them. CDR3 sequence reads: CASSLATWGGPYEQYF. In DNA form, the CDR3 reads TGTGCCAGCAGCTTAGCGACCTGGGGGGGCCCCTACGAGCAGTACTTC.

The chain recombines TRBV11-2 with TRBJ2-7; possibly TRBD1 for D (5 bases). V was shortened by 6 bases and J by 5 bases, with 26 bases between the two germline ends. CDR3 length: 17 amino acids. The V gene's germline CDR1 is SGHAT and CDR2 FQNNGV. CDR3: CASSQVGQGTASHEQYF. CDR3 nucleotide sequence: TGTGCCAGCAGTCAAGTCGGGCAGGGTACAGCGAGTCACGAGCAGTACTTC.

The chain links TRBV27 to TRBJ1-5, with D possibly TRBD1 on 6 matching bases. The CDR3 loop spans 14 amino acids. V dropped 3 bases and J dropped 7 bases, with 13 bases sitting between them. Germline CDR1 is MNHEY and CDR2 is SMNVEV (reference sequence). CDR3 bases: TGTGCCAGCAGTTTCCGGGACAAATTACAGCCCCAGCATTTT. Its translation: CASSFRDKLQPQHF.